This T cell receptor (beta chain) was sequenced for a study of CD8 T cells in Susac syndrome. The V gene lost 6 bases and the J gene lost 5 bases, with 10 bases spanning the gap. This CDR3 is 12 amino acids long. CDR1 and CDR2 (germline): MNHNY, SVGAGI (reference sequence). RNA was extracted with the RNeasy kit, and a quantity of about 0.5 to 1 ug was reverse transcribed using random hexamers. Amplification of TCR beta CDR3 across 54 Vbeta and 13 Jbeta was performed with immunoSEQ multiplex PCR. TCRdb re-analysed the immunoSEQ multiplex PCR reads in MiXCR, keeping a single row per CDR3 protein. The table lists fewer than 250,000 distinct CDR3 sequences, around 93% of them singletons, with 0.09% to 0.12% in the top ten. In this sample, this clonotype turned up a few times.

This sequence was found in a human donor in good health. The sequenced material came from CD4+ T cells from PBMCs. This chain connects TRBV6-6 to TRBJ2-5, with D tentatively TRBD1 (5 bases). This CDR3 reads CASSQGEETQYF. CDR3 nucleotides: TGTGCCAGCAGCCAGGGTGAGGAGACCCAGTACTTC.